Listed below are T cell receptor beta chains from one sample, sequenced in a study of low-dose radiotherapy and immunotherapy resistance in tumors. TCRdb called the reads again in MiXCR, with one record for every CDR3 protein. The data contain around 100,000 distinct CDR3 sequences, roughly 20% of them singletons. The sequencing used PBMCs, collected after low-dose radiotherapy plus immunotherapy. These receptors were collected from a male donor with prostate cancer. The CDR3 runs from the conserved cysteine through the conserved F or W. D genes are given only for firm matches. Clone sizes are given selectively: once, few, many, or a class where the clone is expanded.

DNA: TGTGCCATCAGTGGAACAGGGGACGACTTACTACCCTACAATGAGCAGTTCTTC
CDR3: CAISGTGDDLLPYNEQFF
J: TRBJ2-1
V: TRBV10-3
size: few
length: 18
D: TRBD1

DNA: TGCGCCAGCAGCGCCGGGACAGGGGACACAGATACGCAGTATTTT
CDR3: CASSAGTGDTDTQYF
J: TRBJ2-3
V: TRBV10-2
size: many
length: 15
D: TRBD1

DNA: TGTGCCAGCAGCCCGAAACCGGGACAGGAGAGCACAGATACGCAGTATTTT
CDR3: CASSPKPGQESTDTQYF
J: TRBJ2-3
V: TRBV5-6
size: many
length: 17
D: TRBD1

DNA: TGTGCCAGCAGTGAAGGAAGGTGGGGAAGCACTGGGGCCAACGTCCTGACTTTC
CDR3: CASSEGRWGSTGANVLTF
J: TRBJ2-6
V: TRBV6-2/TRBV6-3
size: NA
length: 18
D: NA

DNA: TGTGCCAGCAGCCCCCAGGGCCTCTACGAGCAGTACTTC
CDR3: CASSPQGLYEQYF
J: TRBJ2-7
V: TRBV13
size: NA
length: 13
D: NA

DNA: TGTGCCAGCAGCACCGACAGGTTGGGGGCTTTCTTT
CDR3: CASSTDRLGAFF
J: TRBJ1-1
V: TRBV5-4
size: NA
length: 12
D: NA

DNA: TGCGCCAGCAGCTTGGGGAGCCCTTCCTATGGCTACACCTTC
CDR3: CASSLGSPSYGYTF
J: TRBJ1-2
V: TRBV5-1
size: many
length: 14
D: NA

DNA: TGTGCCAGCAGGCCCGCCCAGTTGGGGTCCTACAATGAGCAGTTCTTC
CDR3: CASRPAQLGSYNEQFF
J: TRBJ2-1
V: TRBV12-3/TRBV12-4
size: few
length: 16
D: NA

DNA: TGTGCCAGCAGGGCGAGGGGGGCGCGGGTTTATGAGCAGTTCTTC
CDR3: CASRARGARVYEQFF
J: TRBJ2-1
V: TRBV6-2/TRBV6-3
size: many
length: 15
D: NA

DNA: TGTGCCAGCAGCCAAGATGTACCGCCCTACGAGCAGTACTTC
CDR3: CASSQDVPPYEQYF
J: TRBJ2-7
V: TRBV14
size: many
length: 14
D: NA

DNA: TGTGCCAGCAGCTCCGGACGGGATTCTGGAAACACCATATATTTT
CDR3: CASSSGRDSGNTIYF
J: TRBJ1-3
V: TRBV5-4
size: many
length: 15
D: NA

DNA: TGCGCCAGCAGCCAGGACAGGGGATCCTACAATGAGCAGTTCTTC
CDR3: CASSQDRGSYNEQFF
J: TRBJ2-1
V: TRBV4-1
size: many
length: 15
D: TRBD1

DNA: TGTGCCAGCAGCCCTCAGGGGGCTAGCTATGGCTACACCTTC
CDR3: CASSPQGASYGYTF
J: TRBJ1-2
V: TRBV12-3/TRBV12-4
size: many
length: 14
D: TRBD1

DNA: TGTGCCACCAGTGACGGGGCGGGGCCTAATAGAGGGGCCGGGGAGCTGTTTTTT
CDR3: CATSDGAGPNRGAGELFF
J: TRBJ2-2
V: TRBV24-1
size: many
length: 18
D: NA

DNA: TGTGCCAGTAGTAGCCCCACACGGACGGATGAGCAGTTCTTC
CDR3: CASSSPTRTDEQFF
J: TRBJ2-1
V: TRBV19
size: many
length: 14
D: NA

DNA: TGTGCCAGCAACCACCCAGGGGGTGCAGATACGCAGTATTTT
CDR3: CASNHPGGADTQYF
J: TRBJ2-3
V: TRBV27
size: many
length: 14
D: TRBD1

DNA: TGTGCCAGCAGCCCAGCGGGGGGACGTGAAAAACTGTTTTTT
CDR3: CASSPAGGREKLFF
J: TRBJ1-4
V: TRBV11-2
size: many
length: 14
D: NA

DNA: TGTGCCAGCAGCCCCGCGACCGCGAGTCTTTATGGCTACACCTTC
CDR3: CASSPATASLYGYTF
J: TRBJ1-2
V: TRBV12-3/TRBV12-4
size: many
length: 15
D: NA

DNA: TGTGCCAGCAGTCCAGGAACAGACCTCAGGACCTTC
CDR3: CASSPGTDLRTF
J: TRBJ1-2
V: TRBV27
size: NA
length: 12
D: NA

DNA: TGTGCCAGCAGAGATACACCGGATCAGCCCCAGCATTTT
CDR3: CASRDTPDQPQHF
J: TRBJ1-5
V: TRBV28
size: many
length: 13
D: NA

DNA: TGTGCCAGCAGTCTAGACAGGAGCAATCAGCCCCAGCATTTT
CDR3: CASSLDRSNQPQHF
J: TRBJ1-5
V: TRBV6-6
size: many
length: 14
D: NA

DNA: TGCGCCAGCAGCTTAGCTGGGGGCAGGCGCTACACCTTC
CDR3: CASSLAGGRRYTF
J: TRBJ1-2
V: TRBV5-1
size: NA
length: 13
D: NA

DNA: TGTGCCAGCAGTTTCGAGGGGAGCTATGGCTACACCTTC
CDR3: CASSFEGSYGYTF
J: TRBJ1-2
V: TRBV6-5
size: many
length: 13
D: NA

DNA: TGTGCCAGCAGCCCCCCGGGACCCTCCTACGAGCAGTACTTC
CDR3: CASSPPGPSYEQYF
J: TRBJ2-7
V: TRBV6-2/TRBV6-3
size: NA
length: 14
D: NA

DNA: TGTGCCAGCAGACTCGGGGTTTCGGGCACTGAAGCTTTCTTT
CDR3: CASRLGVSGTEAFF
J: TRBJ1-1
V: TRBV12-3/TRBV12-4
size: NA
length: 14
D: NA

DNA: TGCGCCAGCAGCCAGGCAGGGACCCAAGAGACCCAGTACTTC
CDR3: CASSQAGTQETQYF
J: TRBJ2-5
V: TRBV4-1
size: many
length: 14
D: NA

DNA: TGTGCCAGCAGCATTAAATCAGGGCCACCCCAAGAGACCCAGTACTTC
CDR3: CASSIKSGPPQETQYF
J: TRBJ2-5
V: TRBV21-1
size: NA
length: 16
D: NA

DNA: TGCGCCAGCAGCTATACAGGGGGAGAGACCCAGTACTTC
CDR3: CASSYTGGETQYF
J: TRBJ2-5
V: TRBV5-1
size: many
length: 13
D: TRBD1

DNA: TGTGCCAGCAGCAAAGACGTGGCGGGGGGCCACTACGAGCAGTACTTC
CDR3: CASSKDVAGGHYEQYF
J: TRBJ2-7
V: TRBV21-1
size: NA
length: 16
D: NA

DNA: TGTGCCATCACCTCGAGGGGGCTAGCCAATGAGCAGTTCTTC
CDR3: CAITSRGLANEQFF
J: TRBJ2-1
V: TRBV10-3
size: NA
length: 14
D: TRBD1

DNA: TGTGCCAGCAGCCAATACAGGGAGGAGCAGTTCTTC
CDR3: CASSQYREEQFF
J: TRBJ2-1
V: TRBV3-1
size: many
length: 12
D: NA

DNA: TGTGCCAGCAGCCCCCCGGGGGGTCTATCCTCCTACAATGAGCAGTTCTTC
CDR3: CASSPPGGLSSYNEQFF
J: TRBJ2-1
V: TRBV14
size: many
length: 17
D: TRBD2

DNA: TGTGCCAGCAGCCACAAGCTGGGACAGACGACTAACACTGAAGCTTTCTTT
CDR3: CASSHKLGQTTNTEAFF
J: TRBJ1-1
V: TRBV6-2/TRBV6-3
size: NA
length: 17
D: TRBD1

DNA: TGTGCCAGCAGTGAACTAGCGGGCCCTTACAATGAGCAGTTCTTC
CDR3: CASSELAGPYNEQFF
J: TRBJ2-1
V: TRBV6-8
size: NA
length: 15
D: TRBD2

DNA: TGTGCCAGCAGCCGGGACCCCCCGCCCAATGAGCAGTTCTTC
CDR3: CASSRDPPPNEQFF
J: TRBJ2-1
V: TRBV11-2
size: many
length: 14
D: NA

DNA: TGTGCCAGCAGCTTACTGGGGGGGGCCGGAGAGCAGTACTTC
CDR3: CASSLLGGAGEQYF
J: TRBJ2-7
V: TRBV11-2
size: few
length: 14
D: NA

DNA: TGTGCCAGCAGCTTAGCCGGCCTCCCTGGATCTTATGGCTACACCTTC
CDR3: CASSLAGLPGSYGYTF
J: TRBJ1-2
V: TRBV7-2
size: NA
length: 16
D: NA

DNA: TGCAGCGTTGAAGATACGGGGGCCCCAGGAACGCAGTATTTT
CDR3: CSVEDTGAPGTQYF
J: TRBJ2-3
V: TRBV29-1
size: many
length: 14
D: NA

DNA: TGTGCCATCAGTGAGGTCGCGGGAACGAACACCGGGGAGCTGTTTTTT
CDR3: CAISEVAGTNTGELFF
J: TRBJ2-2
V: TRBV10-3
size: many
length: 16
D: NA

DNA: TGTGCCAGCAGCCCTACGGGGGGCCGCACAGATACGCAGTATTTT
CDR3: CASSPTGGRTDTQYF
J: TRBJ2-3
V: TRBV12-3/TRBV12-4
size: NA
length: 15
D: NA

DNA: TGTGCCAGTAGTAACCAAGGACTAGCTGAAGAGTTCTTC
CDR3: CASSNQGLAEEFF
J: TRBJ2-1
V: TRBV19
size: many
length: 13
D: TRBD2

DNA: TGTGCCAGCAGCTTAAGGCAAGAGACCCAGTACTTC
CDR3: CASSLRQETQYF
J: TRBJ2-5
V: TRBV3-1
size: many
length: 12
D: NA

DNA: TGTGCCAGCAGTGTGGGACAGGGAAGGGGGGAGACCCAGTACTTC
CDR3: CASSVGQGRGETQYF
J: TRBJ2-5
V: TRBV28
size: NA
length: 15
D: TRBD1

DNA: TGCAGCGTTGAAGATGGTACAGTGAACACCGGGGAGCTGTTTTTT
CDR3: CSVEDGTVNTGELFF
J: TRBJ2-2
V: TRBV29-1
size: many
length: 15
D: NA

DNA: TGTGCCTGGAGTGTACGACTAGCGGGGAGTGAGCAGTTCTTC
CDR3: CAWSVRLAGSEQFF
J: TRBJ2-1
V: TRBV30
size: many
length: 14
D: TRBD2